Here is one TCR beta chain with its context. Its antigen has not been determined. It has no much larger one-base neighbor in the sample; base qualities were not kept. This sample was included in a study of shared clonotypes between healthy human individuals (TCRdb year 2020). Looking at the study overall: The cohort included a few men and a couple of women between 18 and 49 years of age. To estimate repertoire size and how much clonotypes are shared between individuals, the study performed deep sequencing of blood TCR repertoires from about five healthy adults. To increase sequencing depth and limit assay-specific biases, TCR repertoire library preparation and sequencing were carried out by different laboratories using diverse techniques. For each donor, three plates each were used for CD4 naive and CD4 memory, two plates were used for CD8 naive, and one plate was used for CD8 memory. Between about 0.8 and 9 billion PBMCs per donor were obtained by leukapheresis. Points the paper makes about the study in general: When several donors were compared, the shared fraction of clonotypes was about 5.5% for naive CD4, about 4% for naive CD8, 2% to 2.5% for memory CD4, and 0.4% for memory CD8. Because the study included a small number of donors, the genetic and exposure-history diversity represented was limited. Compared with non-shared clonotypes, clonotypes shared by all four sorted-subset donors had higher generation probabilities. Sampling was restricted to blood, and TCR repertoires in tissues likely differ from the TCR repertoires found in blood. Pairwise subsampling indicated that sequencing depth was expected to affect the degree of clonotype sharing among donors. Estimated clonotype richness was generally larger for naive than for memory subsets. Incomplete sequencing was indicated by rarefaction of sorted-subset datasets, despite the large sequencing depth.

TCR CDR3 regions were amplified from genomic DNA by multiplex PCR using the deep immunoSEQ assay. Genomic DNA extracted from each cell subset was distributed evenly over all wells of several immunoSEQ 96-well plates, and each plate served as one replicate. For sorted subsets, each replicate PCR was loaded with 150 to 250 ng genomic DNA, equivalent to 30,000 or so T cell genomes. The purified libraries were quantified using a Qubit 3.0 fluorometer, sized with a Bioanalyzer 2100, and then quantified again using the KAPA Library Quantification kit. Every immunoSEQ 96-well plate was sequenced on a separate single-read 150-cycle Illumina NextSeq 550 flow cell. The authors' analysis ran thus. Because only junctional sequences without quality scores were contained in the immunoSEQ output, filtering matching that applied to full-length reads could not be performed. Sequences were annotated with PyIR, a Python wrapper for IgBLAST v1.9, using IMGT germline references to assign V/J genes and CDR3. Reads were removed for weak V/J assignments (E-value above 1e-6), missing CDR3, stop codons, out-of-frame junctions, or ambiguous translated residues. A V3J clonotype was defined by an identical inferred V gene, J gene, and CDR3 amino acid sequence. To compute the percentage overlap between repertoires, the number of shared unique clonotypes was divided by the size of the smaller repertoire. Richness of each repertoire was evaluated using RTK rarefaction, the Chao1 estimator, and Recon v2.1 estimates of unobserved clonotypes. For all TCRbeta clonotypes obtained by the gDNA method from a few donors, generation probabilities were computed with OLGA. TCRdb retrieved this table from immuneACCESS and kept in-frame rearrangements only. Not all clones are present; in checked studies, unresolved V genes account for under half, and no reason is known for the remainder. The V and J calls and the clone size are those of that table, but D and trimming were determined from the DNA. This sample lists about 1 million clones; 60% to 80% were detected once. The ten largest clones take up nearly 1.5% of the sample.

Measured from the cysteine to the phenylalanine, the CDR3 is 14 residues long. Solely the CDR3 DNA is kept, with 42 bases framed from the first base. CDR1 and CDR2, looked up from the germline V gene, are MGHRA and YSYEKL. V is clipped by 4 bases and J by 7 bases, and the sequence between their germline boundaries is 14 bases long. The donors were healthy, HIV-negative adults with no recently reported acute infections or vaccinations. Every donor was a Caucasian adult living in Nashville, Tennessee, USA. CD4+ T cells were enriched by magnetic negative selection; naive cells were then positively selected on CD45RA, and the negative fraction formed the memory subset. Blood was obtained by leukapheresis, after which PBMCs were separated by Ficoll-Histopaque density gradient centrifugation and cryopreserved in liquid nitrogen vapor phase. Analytical flow cytometry was used to check the purity and quantity of every magnetically sorted T cell population. Genomic DNA was isolated from every sorted fraction and measured by UV absorbance on a Nanodrop 2000c.

Sequenced: memory CD4+ T cells sorted from blood. The cell subset or site label, as the study defines it: CD45RA-negative fraction. The sequence joins TRBV4-1 to TRBJ2-1, with the D segment identity uncertain. This sequence originates from a man younger than 35 in good health. In nucleotide form, the sequence is TGCGCCAGCAGCCTCGGACCTTATCCAAATGAGCAGTTCTTC. This encodes CASSLGPYPNEQFF.